This TCR beta chain was sequenced during a study of human T cells and chemical hapten exposure (dated by TCRdb to the early 2020s). Regarding the complete study: For sensitization, 2% DPC in acetone was applied to a roughly 2 cm by roughly 2 cm area of upper inner arm skin. This study followed changes in the peripheral blood TCR repertoire in vivo during primary and secondary sensitization of alopecia patients to the hapten diphenylcyclopropenone (DPC). Libraries were pooled for sequencing, and variation in per-sample TCR yields was attributed mainly to small differences in library volumes within the pool. The mostly female patient cohort included alopecia areata with under or over 50% scalp involvement, alopecia totalis and alopecia universalis. Twenty-nine alopecia patients provided blood for TCR sequencing at one to four time points (pre-sensitization, 2, 6 and 24 weeks). Patch tests used Finn chambers with 0.01% DPC on the upper back, scored after 6 days by International Contact Dermatitis Research Group standards. Weekly therapeutic DPC doses were additionally applied to the scalp of patients throughout the roughly 24-week study period. Blood samples were taken from patients before sensitization (week 0) and then at 2, 6 and about 24 weeks after DPC sensitization. General study outcomes and caveats: Compared with pre-sensitization or healthy control sets, expanded TCRs formed significantly more large CDR3 similarity clusters, which is consistent with antigen-driven responses. The number of PT1 expanded TCRs positively correlated with patch test score, significant at thresholds 8, 16 and 32 but not 4. Repeated subsampling changed both the strength of the expansion versus patch-test correlation and the threshold at which the correlation became significant. No change with DPC sensitization was found in the number of TCRs above 1 in 1000 frequency, and no evidence of global repertoire structure alterations was found. Because every patient had alopecia, a presumed autoimmune disease, the patients' immune response might differ from that of healthy individuals.

This clonotype has just a few counts. The specificity of this receptor is unknown. Base qualities are missing; no much larger clone stands one base away. Per the publication, the time point label means: patch test 1, 2 weeks after DPC sensitization. Taken with the paper, the label for treatment or condition translates to: therapeutic diphenylcyclopropenone sensitization with weekly scalp DPC. Blood at each patch-test visit was drawn before the patch test was applied. Patients were eligible if aged 18 to 70, diagnosed with alopecia and judged suitable for DPC therapy, and pregnant patients were excluded. Total RNA was extracted from unfractionated whole blood that had been collected in Tempus Blood RNA tubes. The germline V gene gives CDR1 as MNHEY and CDR2 as SVGEGT. V is reduced by 7 bases and J by 7 bases, leaving a spacing of 13 bases between them. The CDR3 has 12 amino acids, counting the end cysteine and phenylalanine. Of all the DNA, just the CDR3 is kept, 36 bases in frame from base 1.

Receptor libraries were prepared by RACE. Sequenced on a NextSeq 500. During library preparation, unique molecular identifiers were attached to individual cDNA molecules so that TCRs could be counted quantitatively and reproducibly. Both TCR alpha and TCR beta chains were sequenced from each blood RNA sample. In the source study's methods: A median of roughly 100,000 TCRs per sample was observed, with a range of roughly 23,224 to 700,000. The Decombinator software suite was used to annotate the V, J and CDR3 of the TCR reads. For the PS versus PT1 abundance plots, all samples were subsampled to the same number of TCRs (28,000). Expanded TCRs were defined as absent before sensitization and observed at least eight times at the 2-week time point. TCRdb reanalyzed the raw reads on its own, using fastp at Q25 for trimming and MiXCR for clone calling, and kept in-frame beta chains. Each CDR3 protein appears once, grouped with its most common genes and DNA. TCRdb assigned the V and J calls; the authors' analysis was not used. The sample records about 120,000 distinct CDR3 sequences, about an eighth of which are singletons. The top ten constitute around 0.84% of the sample.

The rearranged segments are TRBV6-2 or TRBV6-3 and TRBJ1-2; the D gene is possibly TRBD1, with 5 bases matching. The sample was whole blood, taken in connection with sensitization to the hapten diphenylcyclopropenone (DPC). This TCR derives from a man aged 18 to 30 with alopecia areata. Some clones in this sample may be carry-over from other donors' samples. The nucleotide sequence is given as TGTGCCAGCAAAACCCCAGGGACTGGCTACACCTTC. Translated, this is CASKTPGTGYTF.